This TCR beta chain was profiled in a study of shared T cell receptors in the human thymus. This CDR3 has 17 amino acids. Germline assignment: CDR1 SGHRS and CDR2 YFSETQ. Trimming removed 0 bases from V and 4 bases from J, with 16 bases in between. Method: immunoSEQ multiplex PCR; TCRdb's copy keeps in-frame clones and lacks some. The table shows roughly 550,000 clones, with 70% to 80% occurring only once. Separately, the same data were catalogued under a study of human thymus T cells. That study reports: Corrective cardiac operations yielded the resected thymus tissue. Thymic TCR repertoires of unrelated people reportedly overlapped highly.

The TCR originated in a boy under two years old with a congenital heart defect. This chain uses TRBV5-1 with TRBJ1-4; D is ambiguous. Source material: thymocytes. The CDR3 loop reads CASSLESHSYRNEKLFF. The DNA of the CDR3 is TGCGCCAGCAGCTTGGAATCCCACAGTTACCGTAATGAAAAACTGTTTTTT.